These 20 T cell receptor delta chains came from one sample sequenced in a study of gammadelta T cells in human blood (dated by TCRdb to 2018 to 2021). The library relied on RT-PCR. TCRdb names Illumina MiSeq as the instrument used. Via CATT, TCRdb reprocessed the public reads, and rows with identical DNA were then joined. This sample has 560 or so delta-chain clones in its table, and less than 50% of those were observed once. The ten most abundant clones make up roughly 23% of the sample. Sequenced: Vgamma9Vdelta2 gamma-delta T cells from cord blood. The receptors shown here come from a newborn.

In the case of this clone: This sequence is one base from a far larger clone and is likely a read error. The chain recombines TRDV2 with TRDJ3; TRDD3 agrees at 9 bases. CDR3 length: 18 amino acids. CDR1 GEAIGNYY and CDR2 EKD come from the germline V gene. Here the CDR3 reads CAFDTGGYSSWDTRQMFF. In DNA form, the CDR3 reads TGTGCCTTTGACACCGGGGGATACAGCTCCTGGGACACCCGACAGATGTTTTTC.

This clone counts as large. The chain has TRDV2 and TRDJ1; 11 bases are a match to TRDD3. V shed 3 bases, J shed 3 bases, and the junction held 2 bases outside the gene matches. The germline V gene has CDR1 GEAIGNYY and CDR2 EKD. The CDR3 covers 14 residues. This CDR3 is CACDPWGIPDKLIF. The CDR3 DNA reads as TGTGCCTGTGACCCCTGGGGGATACCCGATAAACTCATCTTT.

This clone was counted a single time. This is likely an artifact of a read error, given a far larger clone one base away. The sample holds other DNA sequences that translate to the same CDR3. The V call is TRDV2, the J call TRDJ2, with 8 bases fitting TRDD3. Germline CDR1 GEAIGNYY, CDR2 EKD. CDR3 size: 16 residues. The CDR3 loop reads CACDTAGYALTAQLFF. CDR3 coding DNA: TGTGCCTGCGACACCGCGGGATACGCTTTGACAGCACAACTCTTCTTT.

Notes on this clone: This is likely an artifact of a read error, given a far larger clone one base away. The chain has TRDV2 and TRDJ3, with 9 positions matching TRDD3. Looked up from germline, CDR1 is GEAIGNYY and CDR2 is EKD. The CDR3 covers 19 residues. V gave up 0 bases and J gave up 0 bases; unmatched junction bases: 5. Here the CDR3 DNA reads TGTGCCTGTGACACCGTGGGGGATAGGCGCTCCTGGGACACCCGACAGATGTTTTTC. Translation gives CACDTVGDRRSWDTRQMFF.

As to this clone: A much larger clone is a single base away; this may be a read error. This chain joins TRDV2 and TRDJ3; TRDD3 agrees at 8 bases. The trim removed 0 bases at V and 3 bases at J, leaving 0 bases unmatched. The germline V gene has CDR1 GEAIGNYY and CDR2 EKD. This CDR3 spans 16 amino acids. The CDR3 loop reads CACDTGGYWDTRQMFF. The CDR3 coding sequence is TGTGCCTGTGACACCGGGGGATACTGGGACACCCGACAGATGTTTTTC.

This clone is large within its sample. Other nucleotide sequences from this sample produce the same CDR3. V is TRDV2 and J is TRDJ3; a possible D gene is TRDD3 (6 bases). This CDR3 has 17 residues. The germline V and J ends were trimmed by 0 bases and 2 bases, with 10 bases remaining between them. The germline V gene encodes CDR1 GEAIGNYY and CDR2 EKD. The CDR3 region has the DNA TGTGCCTGTGACACCGCGGGGATCCCCTGGGACACCCGACAGATGTTTTTC. It codes for CACDTAGIPWDTRQMFF.

As to this clone: The identical CDR3 is also encoded by other nucleotide sequences in the sample. The genes are TRDV2 and TRDJ3; 13 bases map to TRDD3. The CDR3 consists of 19 residues. V dropped 0 bases and J dropped 1; count of bases not matched to a gene: 2. Per the germline V gene, CDR1 is GEAIGNYY and CDR2 is EKD. CDR3 DNA: TGTGCCTGTGACACCCTACTGGGGGATACGTCCTGGGACACCCGACAGATGTTTTTC. This gives the protein CACDTLLGDTSWDTRQMFF.

By proportion, this clone is large. This chain joins TRDV2 and TRDJ2, with D perhaps TRDD3 (5 bases). CDR1 GEAIGNYY and CDR2 EKD come from the germline V gene. V lost 0 bases, J lost 4 bases, and 14 bases lay in between. The CDR3 loop spans 16 amino acids. The CDR3 is CACDTVGGEGTAQLFF. In DNA, the CDR3 is TGTGCCTGTGACACCGTAGGTGGGGAGGGGACAGCACAACTCTTCTTT.

Of note for this clone: Just one base apart from a much larger clone, this may be a read error. This chain uses TRDV2 with TRDJ1, with 8 bases lining up with TRDD3. CDR3 size: 14 residues. J was trimmed by 4 bases and V by 3 bases; bases with no gene match: 6. Germline CDR1 GEAIGNYY, CDR2 EKD. CDR3 loop: CACDVLGVIDKLIF. CDR3 in DNA: TGTGCCTGTGACGTACTGGGGGTCATCGATAAACTCATCTTT.

This clone is termed hyperexpanded. The genes are TRDV2 and TRDJ3; 7 nucleotides line up with TRDD3. This CDR3 spans 16 amino acids. Germline V gene data show CDR1 as GEAIGNYY and CDR2 as EKD. The junction had 1 base not matched to a gene; V was cut back by 3 bases and J by 0 bases. The CDR3 sequence: CACDWGSSWDTRQMFF. DNA of the CDR3: TGTGCCTGTGACTGGGGGAGCTCCTGGGACACCCGACAGATGTTTTTC.

As regards this clone: A much more abundant neighbour one base away suggests this may be a read error. The chain combines TRDV2 with TRDJ3; the match to TRDD3 covers 11 bases. The V gene's germline CDR1 is GEAIGNYY and CDR2 EKD. The CDR3 runs to 20 residues. CDR3 in amino acids: CARDTVLGDKSSWDTRQMFF. In DNA form, the CDR3 reads TGTGCCCGTGACACCGTACTGGGGGATAAAAGCTCCTGGGACACCCGACAGATGTTTTTC.

Sample share makes this clone large. The rearrangement uses TRDV2 and TRDJ1; 8 bases match TRDD3. This CDR3 has 15 amino acids. Per the germline V gene, CDR1 is GEAIGNYY and CDR2 is EKD. Trimming removed 0 bases from V and 0 bases from J; junction bases left unmatched: 2. The CDR3 spells CACDTVLGDTDKLIF. For the CDR3, the DNA is TGTGCCTGTGACACCGTACTGGGGGACACCGATAAACTCATCTTT.

Comment on this clone: This probably arose from a read error, given a far larger clone one base away. The genes are TRDV2 and TRDJ3; tentatively, D is TRDD3 (5 bases). The germline V gene encodes CDR1 GEAIGNYY and CDR2 EKD. The CDR3 consists of 17 residues. The CDR3 DNA follows: TGTTCCTGTGACACTATTGGGGTCTCCTGGGACACCCGACAGATGTTTTTC. Amino acid sequence: CSCDTIGVSWDTRQMFF.

Turning to this clone: This could be a read error, since a much larger clone is one nucleotide away. The genes are TRDV2 and TRDJ2, with 12 bases lining up with TRDD3. Unmatched junction bases numbered 7, after V lost 0 bases and J lost 12 bases. This CDR3 spans 15 amino acids. The germline gives CDR1 GEAIGNYY, CDR2 EKD. The CDR3 loop reads CACDTGLGDTDKLFF. The CDR3 coding sequence is TGTGCCTGTGACACCGGACTGGGGGATACCGATAAACTCTTCTTT.

A word on this clone: A much more abundant neighbour one base away suggests this may be a read error. The chain uses TRDV2 and TRDJ3; D may be TRDD3 (6 bases). The CDR3 sequence is 18 residues long. V lost 0 bases and J 2 bases, leaving 13 bases between the germline ends. The V gene's germline CDR1 is GEAIGNYY and CDR2 EKD. CDR3: CACDTVGGRTWDTRQMFF. The CDR3 DNA reads TGTGCCTGTGACACCGTCGGGGGAAGAACCTGGGACACCCGACAGATGTTTTTC.

This clone was counted only a few times. The J gene is TRDJ3, the V gene TRDV2; 10 positions agree with TRDD3. Germline V gene data show CDR1 as GEAIGNYY and CDR2 as EKD. After removal of 3 bases from V and 11 bases from J, the junction contained 0 bases not matched to a gene. The CDR3 totals 13 residues. The CDR3 sequence is CACDWGIPRQMFF. CDR3 in DNA: TGTGCCTGTGACTGGGGGATACCCCGACAGATGTTTTTC.

Points on this clone: A read error is possible here, since a much larger clone lies one base away. V is TRDV2 and J is TRDJ3; TRDD3 aligns across 11 bases. This CDR3 is 19 amino acids long. Germline CDR1 GEAIGNYY, CDR2 EKD. The CDR3 loop reads CAWDTVLGDSSWDTRQMFF. CDR3 nucleotide sequence: TGTGCCTGGGACACCGTACTGGGGGATAGCTCCTGGGACACCCGACAGATGTTTTTC.

This clone rates as large. The chain links TRDV2 to TRDJ3; 8 bases align to TRDD3. The CDR3 sequence is 17 residues long. V lost 0 bases to trimming and J lost 4 bases; unmatched junction nucleotides: 4. In germline, CDR1 is GEAIGNYY, CDR2 EKD. The CDR3 DNA sequence: TGTGCCTGTGACACCGCGGGGGATAGGTGGGACACCCGACAGATGTTTTTC. Translating it yields CACDTAGDRWDTRQMFF.

Worth noting for this clone: A read error may be the cause here, since a much bigger clone is one base away. V and J are TRDV2 and TRDJ3; D is possibly TRDD3 (5 bases). The CDR3 contains 18 residues. The germline CDR1 and CDR2 sequences are GEAIGNYY and EKD. The CDR3 DNA is TGTGCCTGTGACACGCTGGGACGAGGCTCCGGGGACACCCGACAGATGTTTTTC. It specifies CACDTLGRGSGDTRQMFF.

This clone is labeled as large (0.1 to 1%). This sample also contains other DNA sequences that code for the same CDR3. The chain uses TRDV2 and TRDJ3; TRDD3 agrees at 7 bases. The CDR3 length is 16 residues. V lost 1 base, J lost 1 base, and 0 bases stayed unmatched. CDR1 and CDR2 from the germline V gene are GEAIGNYY and EKD. CDR3 nucleotide sequence: TGTGCCTGTGACACTGGGGGATCCTGGGACACCCGACAGATGTTTTTC. It translates to CACDTGGSWDTRQMFF.